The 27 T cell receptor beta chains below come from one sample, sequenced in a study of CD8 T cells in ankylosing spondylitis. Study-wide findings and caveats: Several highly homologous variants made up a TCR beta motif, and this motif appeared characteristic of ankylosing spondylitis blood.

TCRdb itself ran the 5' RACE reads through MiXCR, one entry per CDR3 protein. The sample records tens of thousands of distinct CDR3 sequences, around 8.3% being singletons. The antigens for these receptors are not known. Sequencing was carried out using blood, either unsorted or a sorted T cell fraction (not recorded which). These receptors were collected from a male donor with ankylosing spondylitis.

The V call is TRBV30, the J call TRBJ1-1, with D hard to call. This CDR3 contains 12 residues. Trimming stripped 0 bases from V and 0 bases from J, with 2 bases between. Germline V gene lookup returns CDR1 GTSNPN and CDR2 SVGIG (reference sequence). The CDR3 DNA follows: TGTGCCTGGAGTGTTATGAACACTGAAGCTTTCTTT. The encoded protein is CAWSVMNTEAFF.

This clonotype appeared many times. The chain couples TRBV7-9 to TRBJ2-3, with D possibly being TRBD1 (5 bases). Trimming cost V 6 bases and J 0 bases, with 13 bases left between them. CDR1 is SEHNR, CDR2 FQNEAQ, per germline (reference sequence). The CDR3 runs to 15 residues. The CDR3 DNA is TGTGCCAGCAGTTCGACAGCCTTTAGCACAGATACGCAGTATTTT. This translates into CASSSTAFSTDTQYF.

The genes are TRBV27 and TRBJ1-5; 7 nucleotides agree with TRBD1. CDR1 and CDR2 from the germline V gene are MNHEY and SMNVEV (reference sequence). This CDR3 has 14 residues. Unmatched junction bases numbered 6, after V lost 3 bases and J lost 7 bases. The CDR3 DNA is TGTGCCAGCAGTTTGGGGGAGGGGGCACAGCCCCAGCATTTT. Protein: CASSLGEGAQPQHF.

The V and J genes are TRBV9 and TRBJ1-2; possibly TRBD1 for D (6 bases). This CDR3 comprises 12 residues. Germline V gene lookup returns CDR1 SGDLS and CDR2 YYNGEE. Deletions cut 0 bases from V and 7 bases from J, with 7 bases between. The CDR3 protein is CASSVAGVGYTF. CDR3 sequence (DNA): TGTGCCAGCAGCGTAGCAGGGGTTGGCTACACCTTC.

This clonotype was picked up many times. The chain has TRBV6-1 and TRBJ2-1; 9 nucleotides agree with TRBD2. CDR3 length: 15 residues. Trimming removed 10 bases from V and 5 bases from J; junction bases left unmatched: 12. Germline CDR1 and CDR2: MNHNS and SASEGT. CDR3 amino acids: CATIRVAGADNEQFF. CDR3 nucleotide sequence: TGTGCCACAATTCGGGTAGCGGGAGCGGACAATGAGCAGTTCTTC.

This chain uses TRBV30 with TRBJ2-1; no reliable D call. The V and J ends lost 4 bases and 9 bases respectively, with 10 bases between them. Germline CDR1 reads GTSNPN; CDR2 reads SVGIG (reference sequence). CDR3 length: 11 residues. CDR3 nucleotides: TGTGCCTGGACGTCCTTTGGTGAGCAGTTCTTC. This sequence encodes CAWTSFGEQFF.

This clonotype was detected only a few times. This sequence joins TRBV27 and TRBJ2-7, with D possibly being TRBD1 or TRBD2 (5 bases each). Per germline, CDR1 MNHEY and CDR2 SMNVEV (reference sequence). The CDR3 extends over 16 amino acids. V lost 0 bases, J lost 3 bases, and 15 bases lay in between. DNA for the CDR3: TGTGCCAGCAGTTTATCTCCAGGGACCCCCCACTACGAGCAGTACGTC. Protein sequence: CASSLSPGTPHYEQYV.

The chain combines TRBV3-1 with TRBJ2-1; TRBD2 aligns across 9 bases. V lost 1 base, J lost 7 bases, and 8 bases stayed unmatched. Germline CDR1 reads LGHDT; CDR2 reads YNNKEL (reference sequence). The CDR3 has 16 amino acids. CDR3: CASSQAPSGTRNEQFF. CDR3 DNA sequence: TGTGCCAGCAGCCAAGCACCTAGCGGGACCAGGAATGAGCAGTTCTTC.

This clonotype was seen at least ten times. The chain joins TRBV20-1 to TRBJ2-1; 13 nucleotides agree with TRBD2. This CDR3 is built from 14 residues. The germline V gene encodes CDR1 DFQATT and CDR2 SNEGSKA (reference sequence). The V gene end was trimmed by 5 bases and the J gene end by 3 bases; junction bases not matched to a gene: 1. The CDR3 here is CSAGLAGDYNEQFF. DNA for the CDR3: TGCAGTGCTGGACTAGCGGGGGACTACAATGAGCAGTTCTTC.

For the CDR3, the DNA is TGTGCCAGCAGCCTACAGACACCTGAAGCTTTCTTT. This sequence encodes CASSLQTPEAFF. This rearrangement joins TRBV7-9 to TRBJ1-1; D remains ambiguous. Germline V CDR1 and CDR2: SEHNR, FQNEAQ (reference sequence). Trimming cost V 5 bases and J 6 bases, with 10 bases left between them. There are 12 residues in the CDR3.

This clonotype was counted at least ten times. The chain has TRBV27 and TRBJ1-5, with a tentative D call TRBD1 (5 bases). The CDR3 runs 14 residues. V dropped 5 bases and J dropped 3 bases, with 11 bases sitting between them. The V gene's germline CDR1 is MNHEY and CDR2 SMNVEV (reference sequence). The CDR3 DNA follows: TGTGCCAGCAGTCTTGTAGGGACCAATCAGCCCCAGCATTTT. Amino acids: CASSLVGTNQPQHF.

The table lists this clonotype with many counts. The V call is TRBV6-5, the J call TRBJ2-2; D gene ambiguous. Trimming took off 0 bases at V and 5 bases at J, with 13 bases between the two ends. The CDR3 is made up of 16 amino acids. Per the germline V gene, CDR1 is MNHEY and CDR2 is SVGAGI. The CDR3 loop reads CASSYSEGLGTGELFF. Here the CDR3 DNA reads TGTGCCAGCAGTTACTCGGAAGGGCTAGGGACCGGGGAGCTGTTTTTT.

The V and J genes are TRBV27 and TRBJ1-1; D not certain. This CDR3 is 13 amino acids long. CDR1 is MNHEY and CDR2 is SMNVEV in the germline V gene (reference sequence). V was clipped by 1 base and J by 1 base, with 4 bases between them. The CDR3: CASSLLRNTEAFF. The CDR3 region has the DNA TGTGCCAGCAGTTTATTAAGGAACACTGAAGCTTTCTTT.

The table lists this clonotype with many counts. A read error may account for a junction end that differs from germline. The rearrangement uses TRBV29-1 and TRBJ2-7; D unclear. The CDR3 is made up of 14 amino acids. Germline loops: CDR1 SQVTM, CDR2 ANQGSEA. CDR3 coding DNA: TGCAGCGTCGAAGTGGGGAACCCCGCGTACGAGCAGTACTTC. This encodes CSVEVGNPAYEQYF.

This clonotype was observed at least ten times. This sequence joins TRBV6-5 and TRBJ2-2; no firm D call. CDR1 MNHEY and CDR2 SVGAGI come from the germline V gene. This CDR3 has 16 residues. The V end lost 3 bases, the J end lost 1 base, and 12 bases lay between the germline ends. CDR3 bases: TGTGCCAGCAGTTATCTAGACTGGGAGAACACCGGGGAGCTGTTTTTT. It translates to CASSYLDWENTGELFF.

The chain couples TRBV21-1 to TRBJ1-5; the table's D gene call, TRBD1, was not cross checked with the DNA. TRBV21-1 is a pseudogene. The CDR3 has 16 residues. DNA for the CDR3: TGTGCCAGCAGCAAATCACACAGGGGATGGAATCAGCCCCAGCATTTT. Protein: CASSKSHRGWNQPQHF.

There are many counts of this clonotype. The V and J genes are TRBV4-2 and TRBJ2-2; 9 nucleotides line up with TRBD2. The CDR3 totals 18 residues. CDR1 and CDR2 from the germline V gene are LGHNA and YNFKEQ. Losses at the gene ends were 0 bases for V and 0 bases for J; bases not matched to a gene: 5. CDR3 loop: CASSQDPASGTNTGELFF. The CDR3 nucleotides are TGTGCCAGCAGCCAAGATCCTGCTAGCGGGACGAACACCGGGGAGCTGTTTTTT.

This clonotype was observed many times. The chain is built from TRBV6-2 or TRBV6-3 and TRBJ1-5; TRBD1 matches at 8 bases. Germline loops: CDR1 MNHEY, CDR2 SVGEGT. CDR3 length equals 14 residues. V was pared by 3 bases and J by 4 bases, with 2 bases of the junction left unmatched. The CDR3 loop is CASSYTGGNQPQHF. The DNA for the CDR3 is TGTGCCAGCAGTTATACAGGGGGTAATCAGCCCCAGCATTTT.

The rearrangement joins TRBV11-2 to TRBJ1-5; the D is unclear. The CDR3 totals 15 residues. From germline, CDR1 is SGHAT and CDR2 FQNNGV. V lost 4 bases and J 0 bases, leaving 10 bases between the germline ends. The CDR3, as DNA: TGTGCCAGCAGCTGGTCCTTTGATAGCAATCAGCCCCAGCATTTT. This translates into CASSWSFDSNQPQHF.

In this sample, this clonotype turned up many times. In nucleotides, the CDR3 is TGTGCCAGCAGCTTGACTAGCGGATTCAATGAGCAGTTCTTC. Translated: CASSLTSGFNEQFF. This rearrangement joins TRBV11-3 to TRBJ2-1; 9 positions agree with TRBD2. V dropped 3 bases and J dropped 6; count of bases not matched to a gene: 3. Germline CDR1 reads SGHNT; CDR2 reads YENEEA. The CDR3 is made up of 14 amino acids.

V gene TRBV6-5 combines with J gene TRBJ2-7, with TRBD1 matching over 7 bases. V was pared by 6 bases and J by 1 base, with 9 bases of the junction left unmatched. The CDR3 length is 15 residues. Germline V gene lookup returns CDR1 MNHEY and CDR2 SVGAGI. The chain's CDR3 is CASSYGQAPSYEQYF. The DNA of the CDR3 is TGTGCCAGCAGCTACGGACAGGCCCCTTCCTACGAGCAGTACTTC.

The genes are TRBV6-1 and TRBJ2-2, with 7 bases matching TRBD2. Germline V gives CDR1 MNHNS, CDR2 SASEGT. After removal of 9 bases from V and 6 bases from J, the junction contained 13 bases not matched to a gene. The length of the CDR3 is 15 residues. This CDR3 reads CASTVGGRWAGELFF. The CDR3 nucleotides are TGTGCCAGTACCGTGGGGGGGAGGTGGGCCGGGGAGCTGTTTTTT.

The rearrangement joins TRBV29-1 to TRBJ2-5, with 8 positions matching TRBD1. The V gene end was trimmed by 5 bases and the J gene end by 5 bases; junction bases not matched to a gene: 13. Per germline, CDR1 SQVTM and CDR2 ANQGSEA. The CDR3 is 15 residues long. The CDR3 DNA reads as TGCAGCGTTCCGGACGGACAGGGAGGTACGGAGACCCAGTACTTC. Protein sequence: CSVPDGQGGTETQYF.

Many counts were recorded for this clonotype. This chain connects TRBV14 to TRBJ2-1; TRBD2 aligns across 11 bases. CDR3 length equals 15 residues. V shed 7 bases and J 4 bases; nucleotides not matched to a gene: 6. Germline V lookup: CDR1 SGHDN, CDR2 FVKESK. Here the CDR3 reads CASTPGLAAYNEQFF. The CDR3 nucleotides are TGTGCCAGCACTCCGGGACTAGCGGCTTACAATGAGCAGTTCTTC.

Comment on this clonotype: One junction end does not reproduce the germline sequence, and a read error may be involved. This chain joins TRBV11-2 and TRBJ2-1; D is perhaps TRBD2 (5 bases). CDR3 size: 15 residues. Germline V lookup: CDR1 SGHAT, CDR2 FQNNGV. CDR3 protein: CASSIEGGPYNEQFF. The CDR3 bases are TGTGCCAGCAGCATAGAGGGCGGGCCCTACAATGAGCAGTTCTTC. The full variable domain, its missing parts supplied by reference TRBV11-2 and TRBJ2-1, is EAGVAQSPRYKIIEKRQSVAFWCNPISGHATLYWYQQILGQGPKLLIQFQNNGVVDDSQLPKDRFSAERLKGVDSTLKIQPAKLEDSAVYLCASSIEGGPYNEQFFGPGTRLTVL.

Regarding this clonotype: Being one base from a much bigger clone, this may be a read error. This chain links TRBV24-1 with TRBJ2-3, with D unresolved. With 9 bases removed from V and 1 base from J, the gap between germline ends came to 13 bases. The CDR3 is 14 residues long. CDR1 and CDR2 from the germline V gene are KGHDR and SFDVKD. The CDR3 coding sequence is TGTGCCACCTCTCCGGCTCAAGGCACAGATACGCAGTATTTT. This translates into CATSPAQGTDTQYF.

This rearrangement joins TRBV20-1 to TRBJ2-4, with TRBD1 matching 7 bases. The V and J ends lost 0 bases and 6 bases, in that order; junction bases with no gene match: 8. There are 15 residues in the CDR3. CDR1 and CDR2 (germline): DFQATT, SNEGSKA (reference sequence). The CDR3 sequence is CSARDPRQGVNIQYF. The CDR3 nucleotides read TGCAGTGCTAGAGATCCAAGGCAGGGGGTAAACATTCAGTACTTC.